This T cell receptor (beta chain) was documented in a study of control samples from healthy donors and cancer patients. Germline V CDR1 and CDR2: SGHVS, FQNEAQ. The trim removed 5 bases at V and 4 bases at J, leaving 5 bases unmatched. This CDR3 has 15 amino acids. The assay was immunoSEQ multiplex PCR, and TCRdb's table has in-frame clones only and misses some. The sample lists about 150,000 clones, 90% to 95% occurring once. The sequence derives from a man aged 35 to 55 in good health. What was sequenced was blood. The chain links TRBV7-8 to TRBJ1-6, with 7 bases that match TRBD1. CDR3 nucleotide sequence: TGTGCCAGCAGCCTCGTGGGACAGTATAATTCACCCCTCCACTTT. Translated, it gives CASSLVGQYNSPLHF.